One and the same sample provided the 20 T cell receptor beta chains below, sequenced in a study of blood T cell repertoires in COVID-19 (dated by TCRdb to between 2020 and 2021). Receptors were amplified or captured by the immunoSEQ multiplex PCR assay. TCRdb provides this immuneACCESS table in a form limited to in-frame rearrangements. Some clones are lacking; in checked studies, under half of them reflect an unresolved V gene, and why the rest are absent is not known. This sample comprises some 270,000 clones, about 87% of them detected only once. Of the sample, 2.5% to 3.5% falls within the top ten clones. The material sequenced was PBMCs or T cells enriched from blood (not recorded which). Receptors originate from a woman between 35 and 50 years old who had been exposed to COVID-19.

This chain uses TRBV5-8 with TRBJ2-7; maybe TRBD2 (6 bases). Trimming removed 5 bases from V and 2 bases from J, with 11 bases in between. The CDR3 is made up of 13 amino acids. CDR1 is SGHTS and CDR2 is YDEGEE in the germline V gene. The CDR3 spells CASSRWGAYEQYV. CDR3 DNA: TGTGCCAGCAGTCGTTGGGGGGCCTACGAGCAGTACGTC.

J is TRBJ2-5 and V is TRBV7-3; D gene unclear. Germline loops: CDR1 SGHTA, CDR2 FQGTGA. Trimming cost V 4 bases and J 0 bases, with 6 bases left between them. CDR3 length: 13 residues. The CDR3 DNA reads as TGTGCCAGCAGCTCCGACTACCAAGAGACCCAGTACTTC. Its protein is CASSSDYQETQYF.

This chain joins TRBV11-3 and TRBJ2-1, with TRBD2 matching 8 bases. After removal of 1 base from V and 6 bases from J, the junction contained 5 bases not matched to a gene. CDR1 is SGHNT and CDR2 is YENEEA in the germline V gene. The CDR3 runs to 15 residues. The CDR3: CASSLVNGGANEQFF. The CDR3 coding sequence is TGTGCCAGCAGCTTAGTTAACGGGGGGGCCAATGAGCAGTTCTTC.

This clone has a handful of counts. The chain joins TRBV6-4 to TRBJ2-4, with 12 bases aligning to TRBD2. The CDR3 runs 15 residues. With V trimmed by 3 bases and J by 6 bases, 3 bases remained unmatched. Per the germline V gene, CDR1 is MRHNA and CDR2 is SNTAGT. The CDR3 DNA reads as TGTGCCAGCAGTGAGACTAGCGGGAGAGTAAACATTCAGTACTTC. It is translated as CASSETSGRVNIQYF.

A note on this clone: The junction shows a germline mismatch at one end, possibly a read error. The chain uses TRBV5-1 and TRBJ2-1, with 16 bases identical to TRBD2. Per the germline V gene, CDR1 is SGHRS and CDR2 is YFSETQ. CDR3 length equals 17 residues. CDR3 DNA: TGTGCCAGCAGCTTGGTTGGGACTAGCGGGAGGGGACATGAGCAGTTCTTC. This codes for CASSLVGTSGRGHEQFF.

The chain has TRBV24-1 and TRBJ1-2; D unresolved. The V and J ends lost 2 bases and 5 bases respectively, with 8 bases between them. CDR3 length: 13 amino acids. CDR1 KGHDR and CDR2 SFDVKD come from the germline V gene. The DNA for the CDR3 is TGTGCCACCAGTGATTCCGGGTTATATGGCTACACCTTC. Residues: CATSDSGLYGYTF.

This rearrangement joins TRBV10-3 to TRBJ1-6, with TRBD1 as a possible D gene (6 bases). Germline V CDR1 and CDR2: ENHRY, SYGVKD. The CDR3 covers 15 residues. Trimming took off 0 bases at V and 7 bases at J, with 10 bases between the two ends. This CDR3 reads CAISESAQGNSPLHF. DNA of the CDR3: TGTGCCATCAGTGAGTCAGCACAGGGAAATTCACCCCTCCACTTT.

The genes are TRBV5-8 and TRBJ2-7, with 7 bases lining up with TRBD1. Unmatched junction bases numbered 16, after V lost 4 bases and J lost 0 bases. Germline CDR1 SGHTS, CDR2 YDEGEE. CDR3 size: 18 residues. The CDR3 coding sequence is TGTGCCAGCAGCCCTCGATCCAGTGACAGGGCCGTCTCCTACGAGCAGTACTTC. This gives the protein CASSPRSSDRAVSYEQYF.

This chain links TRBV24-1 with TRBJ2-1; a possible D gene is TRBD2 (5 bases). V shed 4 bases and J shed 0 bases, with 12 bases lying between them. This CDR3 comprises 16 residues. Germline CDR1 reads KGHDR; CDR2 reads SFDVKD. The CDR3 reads CATSDGVPSSYNEQFF. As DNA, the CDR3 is TGTGCCACCAGTGACGGGGTTCCGAGCTCCTACAATGAGCAGTTCTTC.

DNA for the CDR3: TGTGCCAGCAGCTCGCGACAGGGGGCGATACACCACGAGCAGTACTTC. Amino acids: CASSSRQGAIHHEQYF. The rearrangement links TRBV9 to TRBJ2-7; 10 nucleotides line up with TRBD1. V shed 4 bases and J 5 bases; nucleotides not matched to a gene: 12. The CDR3 spans 16 residues. Germline lookup yields CDR1 SGDLS and CDR2 YYNGEE. Based on the CDR3 plus reference TRBV9 and TRBJ2-7, the full variable domain is DSGVTQTPKHLITATGQRVTLRCSPRSGDLSVYWYQQSLDQGLQFLIQYYNGEERAKGNILERFSAQQFPDLHSELNLSSLELGDSALYFCASSSRQGAIHHEQYFGPGTRLTVT.

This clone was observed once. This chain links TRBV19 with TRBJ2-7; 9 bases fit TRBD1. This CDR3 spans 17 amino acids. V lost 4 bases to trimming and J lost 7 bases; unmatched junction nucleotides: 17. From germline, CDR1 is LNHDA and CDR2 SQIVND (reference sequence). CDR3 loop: CASSTTQSNRGRWEQYF. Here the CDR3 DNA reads TGTGCCAGTAGTACAACCCAGTCAAACAGGGGGCGGTGGGAGCAGTACTTC.

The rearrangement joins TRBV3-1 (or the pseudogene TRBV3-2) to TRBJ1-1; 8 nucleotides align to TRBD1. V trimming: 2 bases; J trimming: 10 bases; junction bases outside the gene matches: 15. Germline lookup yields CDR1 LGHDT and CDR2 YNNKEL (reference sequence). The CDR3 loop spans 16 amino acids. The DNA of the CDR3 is TGTGCCAGCAGCCAAACGTGGCTCGACAGGGGACCCCGAGCTTTCTTT. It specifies CASSQTWLDRGPRAFF.

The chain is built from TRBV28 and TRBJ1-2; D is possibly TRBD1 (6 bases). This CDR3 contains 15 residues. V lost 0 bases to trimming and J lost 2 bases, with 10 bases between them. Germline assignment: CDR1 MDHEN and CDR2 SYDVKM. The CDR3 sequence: CASSLWDSLNYGYTF. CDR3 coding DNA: TGTGCCAGCAGTTTATGGGACAGCCTCAACTATGGCTACACCTTC.

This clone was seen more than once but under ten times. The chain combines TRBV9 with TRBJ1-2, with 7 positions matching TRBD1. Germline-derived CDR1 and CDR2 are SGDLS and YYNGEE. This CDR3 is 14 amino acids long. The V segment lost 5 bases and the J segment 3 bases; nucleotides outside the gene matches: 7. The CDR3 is CASSVQGTDYGYTF. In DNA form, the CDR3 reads TGTGCCAGCAGTGTACAGGGGACGGACTATGGCTACACCTTC.

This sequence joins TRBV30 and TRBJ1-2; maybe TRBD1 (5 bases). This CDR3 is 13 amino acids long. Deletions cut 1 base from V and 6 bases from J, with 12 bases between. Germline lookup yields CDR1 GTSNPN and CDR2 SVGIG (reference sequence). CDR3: CAWSAAMGHGYTF. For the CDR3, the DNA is TGTGCCTGGAGTGCGGCCATGGGGCATGGCTACACCTTC.

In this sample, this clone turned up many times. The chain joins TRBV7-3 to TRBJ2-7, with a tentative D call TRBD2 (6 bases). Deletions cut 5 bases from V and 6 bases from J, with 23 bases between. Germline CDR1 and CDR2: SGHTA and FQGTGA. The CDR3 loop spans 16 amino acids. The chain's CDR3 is CASSNLRDPLVCEQYV. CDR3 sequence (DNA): TGTGCCAGCAGCAATTTGCGGGACCCGCTCGTTTGCGAGCAGTACGTC.

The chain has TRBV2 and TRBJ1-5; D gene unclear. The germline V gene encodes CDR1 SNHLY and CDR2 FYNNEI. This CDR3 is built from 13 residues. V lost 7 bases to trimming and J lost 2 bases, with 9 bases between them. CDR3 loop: CASKVEGNQPQHF. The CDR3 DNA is TGTGCCAGCAAGGTCGAGGGCAATCAGCCCCAGCATTTT.

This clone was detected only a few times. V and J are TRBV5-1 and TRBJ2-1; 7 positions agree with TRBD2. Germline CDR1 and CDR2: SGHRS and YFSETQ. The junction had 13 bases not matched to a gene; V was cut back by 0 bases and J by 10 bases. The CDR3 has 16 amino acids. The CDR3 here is CASSLAGRGFPGEQFF. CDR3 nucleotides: TGCGCCAGCAGCTTGGCCGGGCGGGGGTTCCCAGGGGAGCAGTTCTTC.

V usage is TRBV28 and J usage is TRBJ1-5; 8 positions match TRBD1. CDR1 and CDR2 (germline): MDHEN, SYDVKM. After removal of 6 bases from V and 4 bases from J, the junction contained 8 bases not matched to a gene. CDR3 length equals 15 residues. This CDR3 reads CASSRTGLGNQPQHF. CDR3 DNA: TGTGCCAGCAGCCGGACAGGGTTAGGGAATCAGCCCCAGCATTTT. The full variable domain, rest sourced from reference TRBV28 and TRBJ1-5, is DVKVTQSSRYLVKRTGEKVFLECVQDMDHENMFWYRQDPGLGLRLIYFSYDVKMKEKGDIPEGYSVSREKKERFSLILESASTNQTSMYLCASSRTGLGNQPQHFGDGTRLSIL.

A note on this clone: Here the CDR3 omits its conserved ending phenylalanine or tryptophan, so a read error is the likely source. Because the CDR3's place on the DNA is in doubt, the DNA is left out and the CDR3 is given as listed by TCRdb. The CDR3 sequence is CASSFSLSGKY. This chain connects TRBV5-7 to TRBJ2-2; no check of the table's D call, TRBD2, against the DNA was made. TRBV5-7 is placed among ORFs of uncertain function. The CDR3 adds up to 11 amino acids, both ends counted.